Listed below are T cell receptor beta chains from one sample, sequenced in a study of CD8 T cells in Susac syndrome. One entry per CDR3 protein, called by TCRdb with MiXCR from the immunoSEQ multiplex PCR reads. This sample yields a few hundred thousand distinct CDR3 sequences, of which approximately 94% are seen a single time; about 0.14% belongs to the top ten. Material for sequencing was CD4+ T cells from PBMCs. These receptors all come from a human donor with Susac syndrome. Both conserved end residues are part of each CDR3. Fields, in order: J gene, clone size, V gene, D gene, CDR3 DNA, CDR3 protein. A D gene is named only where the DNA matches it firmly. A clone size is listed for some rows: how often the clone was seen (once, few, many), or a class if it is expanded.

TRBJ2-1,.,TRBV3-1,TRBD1,TGTGCCAGCAGCCAAGGGGACAGGGGGGCGTACAATGAGCAGTTCTTC,CASSQGDRGAYNEQFF
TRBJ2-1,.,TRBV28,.,TGTGCCCTAGGGGGGGGCGTCACCAATGAGCAGTTCTTC,CALGGGVTNEQFF
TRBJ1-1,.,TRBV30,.,TGTGCCTGGGGAGGGTTAAGCACTGAGGCTTTCTTT,CAWGGLSTEAFF
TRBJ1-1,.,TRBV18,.,TGTGCCAGCTCACCAGTGGCAGTTACCATGAACACTGAAGCTTTCTTT,CASSPVAVTMNTEAFF
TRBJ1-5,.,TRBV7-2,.,TGTGCCAGCAGCTTAGATCAGCTCAGCAATCAGCCCCAGCATTTT,CASSLDQLSNQPQHF
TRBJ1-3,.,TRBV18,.,TGTGCCAGCTCACCCCCGACAGACTCTGGAAACACCATATATTTT,CASSPPTDSGNTIYF
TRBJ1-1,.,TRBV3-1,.,TGTGCCAGCAGCCAAGTGGTCGAGAACGAAGCTTTCTTT,CASSQVVENEAFF
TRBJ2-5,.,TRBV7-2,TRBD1,TGTGCCAGCAGCTTAGGGACAGGGGAAGAGACCCAGTACTTC,CASSLGTGEETQYF
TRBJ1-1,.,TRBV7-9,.,TGTGCCAGCATCTTTTCGGGACGGGGAAACACTGAAGCTTTCTTT,CASIFSGRGNTEAFF
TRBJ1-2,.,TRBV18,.,TGTGCCAGCTCACCACCGAGGATAGAGGGCTACACCTTC,CASSPPRIEGYTF
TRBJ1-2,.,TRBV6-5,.,TGTGCCAGCATGCGGCGGGGAACGTTCTATGGCTACACCTTC,CASMRRGTFYGYTF
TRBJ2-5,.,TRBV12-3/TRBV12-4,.,TGTGCCAGCAGTTTGGCGGCAGAGACCCAGTACTTC,CASSLAAETQYF
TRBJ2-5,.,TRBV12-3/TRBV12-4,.,TGTGCCAGCAGTTTTGACTTAGAGACCCAGTACTTC,CASSFDLETQYF
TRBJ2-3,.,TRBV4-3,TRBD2,TGCGCCAGCAGCCAAGACCGGCTAGCGGCAGATACGCAGTATTTT,CASSQDRLAADTQYF
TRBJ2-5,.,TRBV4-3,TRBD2,TGCGCCAGCAGCCAAGATCCTAGCGGGGGGGGAGAGACCCAGTACTTC,CASSQDPSGGGETQYF
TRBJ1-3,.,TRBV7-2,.,TGTGCCAGCAGCTTAGAGGGTAACTCTGGAAACACCATATATTTT,CASSLEGNSGNTIYF
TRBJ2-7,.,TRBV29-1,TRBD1,TGCAGCGTTGATGGGACAGGGCCCACCGAGCAGTACTTC,CSVDGTGPTEQYF
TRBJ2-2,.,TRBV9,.,TGTGCCAGCAGCGCGGCCAGGGTCACCGGGGAGCTGTTTTTT,CASSAARVTGELFF
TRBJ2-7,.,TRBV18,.,TGTGCCAGCTCACCGGGCCTCCTCCGGTGGGAGCAGTACTTC,CASSPGLLRWEQYF
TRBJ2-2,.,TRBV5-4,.,TGTGCCAGCAGCTTGGGTAGGACGGGTTCGAACACCGGGGAGCTGTTTTTT,CASSLGRTGSNTGELFF
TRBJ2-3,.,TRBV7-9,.,TGTGCCAGCAGCTTCGCAATCGCAGATACGCAGTATTTT,CASSFAIADTQYF
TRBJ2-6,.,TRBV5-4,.,TGTGCCAGCAGCTTGGAGTTGACGTCTGGTGGGGCCAACGTCCTGACTTTC,CASSLELTSGGANVLTF
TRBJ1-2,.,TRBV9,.,TGTGCCAGCAGCGTAGACGCAGGCTATGGCTACACCTTC,CASSVDAGYGYTF
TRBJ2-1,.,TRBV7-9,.,TGTGCCAGCAGCCGCCAGAGGGGTTCCTACAATGAGCAGTTCTTC,CASSRQRGSYNEQFF
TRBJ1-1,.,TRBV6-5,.,TGTGCCAGCAGTTCGGGGGGTGAAGCTTTCTTT,CASSSGGEAFF
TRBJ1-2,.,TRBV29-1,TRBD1,TGCAGCGTCGCCGGACAGGGTGGAGATGGCTACACCTTC,CSVAGQGGDGYTF
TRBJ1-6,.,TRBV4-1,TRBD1,TGCGCCAGCAGCCAAGATGGGGACAGCAGTTATAATTCACCCCTCCACTTT,CASSQDGDSSYNSPLHF
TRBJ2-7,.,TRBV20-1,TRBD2,TGCAGTGCTAGCCCCCAAGCGGGGGGGCTACCCCACTACGAGCAGTACTTC,CSASPQAGGLPHYEQYF
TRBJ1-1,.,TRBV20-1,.,TGCAGTGCTCCTCGACAGACGAACACTGAAGCTTTCTTT,CSAPRQTNTEAFF
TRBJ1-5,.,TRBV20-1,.,TGCAGTGCTAGCAAGGTTGGCAGGGCAGACAAACAGCCCCAGCATTTT,CSASKVGRADKQPQHF
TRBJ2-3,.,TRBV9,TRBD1,TGTGCCAGCAGCGAGGGACAGGGTGCTAGCACAGATACGCAGTATTTT,CASSEGQGASTDTQYF
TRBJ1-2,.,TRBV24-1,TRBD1,TGTGCCACCAGTGAGTCCGGGACAGGTGGCTACACCTTC,CATSESGTGGYTF
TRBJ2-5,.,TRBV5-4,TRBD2,TGTGCCAGCAGCCCTACGGGAGGGTGGGAGGAGACCCAGTACTTC,CASSPTGGWEETQYF
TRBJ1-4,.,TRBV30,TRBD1,TGTGCCTGGAGTGTCGGGACAGTTGAAAAACTGTTTTTT,CAWSVGTVEKLFF
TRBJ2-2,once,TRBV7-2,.,TGTGCCAGCAGCCGAGAGTTTGACACCGGGGAGCTGTTTTTT,CASSREFDTGELFF
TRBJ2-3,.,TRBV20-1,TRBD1,TGCAGTGCTAGCGGGACAGGGGTAGATACGCAGTATTTT,CSASGTGVDTQYF
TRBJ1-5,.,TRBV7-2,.,TGTGCCAGCAGCTCCTTTGGGGAGCCCCAGCATTTT,CASSSFGEPQHF
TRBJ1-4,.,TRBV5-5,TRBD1,TGTGCCAGCAGCGATCAGGGGGCGTCGGCTGAAAAACTGTTTTTT,CASSDQGASAEKLFF
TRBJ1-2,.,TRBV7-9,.,TGTGCCAGCAGCCGGGCGCCGGGGGCAGGATATGGCTACACCTTC,CASSRAPGAGYGYTF
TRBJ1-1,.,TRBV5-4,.,TGTGCCAGCAGCTTTATCCAAGGAGGGGCCACTGAAGCTTTCTTT,CASSFIQGGATEAFF